This T cell receptor (beta chain) originates from a study of T cell repertoires in cytomegalovirus infection. TCRdb passed the reads through MiXCR, listing each CDR3 protein once. The table has a few hundred thousand distinct CDR3 sequences, more than 9% seen once. This clonotype showed up just a few times. This sequence originates from a human donor in good health (CMV status not recorded). Some clones in this sample may be carry-over from other donors' samples. Material: PBMCs.

The CDR3 here is CATLEGPIGYTF. CDR3 bases: TGTGCCACCCTCGAAGGACCGATAGGCTACACCTTC. The rearrangement joins TRBV12-3 or TRBV12-4 to TRBJ1-2, with D unclear. CDR3 length equals 12 residues. V was trimmed by 10 bases and J by 8 bases, leaving 17 bases between them.